This is a list of T cell receptor beta chains from one sample in a study of blood T cells in healthy people across ages. Each CDR3 protein gets one entry after TCRdb re-called the 5' RACE reads with MiXCR. The repertoire consists of under 1,000,000 distinct CDR3 sequences, with around 36% occurring once and the leading ten covering 10% to 15%. The sequenced sample was blood. Source of these receptors: a man between 18 and 35 years old in good health. CDR3s include the opening cysteine and the closing phenylalanine or tryptophan. D genes are given only for firm matches. Rows may omit the clone size; those that give it use once, few, many or a size class.

few	TRBV20-1	TRBD1	TRBJ2-4	TGCAGTGCTAGGGAGGGGCAGGGGGCTCTCAAAAACATTCAGTACTTC	CSAREGQGALKNIQYF
NA	TRBV10-3	TRBD1	TRBJ1-5	TGTGCCATCAGTGAGGGGGACAGGGAAGTCCAGCCCCAGCATTTT	CAISEGDREVQPQHF
NA	TRBV28	NA	TRBJ2-3	TGTGCCAGCAGGAGACAGGCCAGCACAGATACGCAGTATTTT	CASRRQASTDTQYF
NA	TRBV5-1	NA	TRBJ1-1	TGCGCCAGCAGCTTAGAAGGGGCGCGAACTGAAGCTTTCTTT	CASSLEGARTEAFF
NA	TRBV4-3	TRBD2	TRBJ2-3	TGCACCAGCAGCCAAGATCCCCACCTAGCGGGGGGGCTTGTGTACACAGATACGCAGTATTTT	CTSSQDPHLAGGLVYTDTQYF
few	TRBV10-3	TRBD1	TRBJ1-5	TGTGCCATCAGTGAGACAGGGGGTAGTTCGGGTCAGCCCCAGCATTTT	CAISETGGSSGQPQHF
NA	TRBV5-5	NA	TRBJ1-1	TGTGCCAGCAGCTGGGGGGCAAATCAAGGGACTGAAGCTTTCTTT	CASSWGANQGTEAFF
NA	TRBV5-8	NA	TRBJ1-4	TGTGCCAGCAGTTACACGATAGAGGAAAAACTGTTTTTT	CASSYTIEEKLFF
NA	TRBV29-1	NA	TRBJ2-7	TGCACCCTGACTTGGGGATCTTACGAGCAGTACTTC	CTLTWGSYEQYF
few	TRBV12-3/TRBV12-4	TRBD1	TRBJ2-3	TGTGCCAGCAGTCCCCGGGACAGAGCTTCAGATACGCAGTATTTT	CASSPRDRASDTQYF
many	TRBV12-3/TRBV12-4	NA	TRBJ2-7	TGTGCCAGCGGAGGGCTCACCTACGAGCAGTACTTC	CASGGLTYEQYF
many	TRBV29-1	NA	TRBJ1-2	TGCAGCGTTGGCCCCTCCGGGGGTACTAACTATGGCTACACCTTC	CSVGPSGGTNYGYTF
NA	TRBV5-1	TRBD2	TRBJ2-3	TGCGCCAGCAGGCGGGGTGCGGGGGGACGCGCCGAAGATACGCAGTATTTT	CASRRGAGGRAEDTQYF
many	TRBV20-1	TRBD2	TRBJ2-5	TGCAGTGCTAGAGATGGCGGACTAGCGGGGGCGGAGCAAGAGACCCAGTACTTC	CSARDGGLAGAEQETQYF
many	TRBV29-1	TRBD2	TRBJ2-1	TGCAGCGTTACTAGCGGGGGGGCCTTGGCTGAGCAGTTCTTC	CSVTSGGALAEQFF
NA	TRBV12-3/TRBV12-4	TRBD2	TRBJ2-7	TGTGCCAGCGGTTACGGTAGCGGGGGGGCCTACAATGAGCAGTACTTC	CASGYGSGGAYNEQYF
NA	TRBV9	TRBD1	TRBJ1-3	TGTGCCAGCAGCCCAACACAGGGGTCTGGAAACACCATATATTTT	CASSPTQGSGNTIYF
NA	TRBV12-3/TRBV12-4	NA	TRBJ2-2	TGTGCCAGCAGTTCCCAGGTAGCGGAGAACACCGGGGAGCTGTTTTTT	CASSSQVAENTGELFF
NA	TRBV20-1	NA	TRBJ2-3	TGCAGTGCTCCCACACCCCCAGATACGCAGTATTTT	CSAPTPPDTQYF
few	TRBV4-3	TRBD1	TRBJ2-1	TGCGCCAGCAGCCAGACAGGGGGTCCAACCCACAATGAGCAGTTCTTC	CASSQTGGPTHNEQFF
few	TRBV7-6	NA	TRBJ1-2	TGTGCCAGCAGCTTATTAGGTCAGGACACTGACAAGGCTCTTGTCTATGGCTACACCTTC	CASSLLGQDTDKALVYGYTF
many	TRBV20-1	NA	TRBJ2-7	TGCAGTGCTAGACCAGGGTCTATAGGCGAGCAGTACTTC	CSARPGSIGEQYF
many	TRBV30	NA	TRBJ2-7	TGTGCCTGGAGTGTTTCAGGCAAAAACTACGAGCAGTACTTC	CAWSVSGKNYEQYF
NA	TRBV6-6	TRBD1	TRBJ1-4	TGTGCCAGCAGTTTAACTCCAGGACAGGCTAATGAAAAACTGTTTTTT	CASSLTPGQANEKLFF
few	TRBV12-3/TRBV12-4	NA	TRBJ2-2	TGTGCCAGCAGTTCCGACCCAGAGAACACCGGGGAGCTGTTTTTT	CASSSDPENTGELFF
NA	TRBV15	NA	TRBJ2-6	TGTGCCACCAGCACCTTCATCGGGACTCCGAAATCTGGGGCCAACGTCCTGACTTTC	CATSTFIGTPKSGANVLTF
NA	TRBV12-3/TRBV12-4	TRBD1	TRBJ1-2	TGTGCCAGCAGTCCCGGTCCCGGGACAGTCAATGGCTACACCTTC	CASSPGPGTVNGYTF
once	TRBV19	NA	TRBJ2-6	TGTGCCAGTAGTATAGATGGCTCTGGGGTCAACGTCCTGACTTTC	CASSIDGSGVNVLTF
NA	TRBV27	NA	TRBJ2-3	TGTGCCAGCAGTCCCCAAGACAGAGACCCTAGCACAGATACGCAGTATTTT	CASSPQDRDPSTDTQYF
NA	TRBV30	NA	TRBJ1-2	TGTGCCTGGGCCTTTTCAGGGAACTATGGCTACACCTTC	CAWAFSGNYGYTF
NA	TRBV6-2/TRBV6-3	TRBD2	TRBJ2-7	TGTGCCAGCAGTTACGGGACTAGCGGGGGCGAGCAGTACTTC	CASSYGTSGGEQYF
few	TRBV10-3	NA	TRBJ1-1	TGTGCCATCAGCGGGCGCGTGGACGTGAACACTGAAGCTTTCTTT	CAISGRVDVNTEAFF
few	TRBV7-2	TRBD1	TRBJ1-4	TGTGCCAGCAGCTCACGACAGGGACGTGAAAAACTGTTTTTT	CASSSRQGREKLFF
few	TRBV5-1	TRBD1	TRBJ1-1	TGCGCCAGCAGCTTGGGACAGGGAGGTTTGCTGAACACTGAAGCTTTCTTT	CASSLGQGGLLNTEAFF
many	TRBV20-1	NA	TRBJ2-7	TGCAGTGCTAAAACAAGGAGCTCCTACGAGCAGTACTTC	CSAKTRSSYEQYF
few	TRBV7-3	NA	TRBJ1-2	TGTGCCAGCAGCTTAACGGGCGGCGGCGACGGATATGGCTACACCTTC	CASSLTGGGDGYGYTF
NA	TRBV5-1	TRBD1	TRBJ2-3	TGCGCCAGCAGCACAGGACAGGGAAACACAGATACGCAGTATTTT	CASSTGQGNTDTQYF